Listed below are T cell receptor beta chains from one sample, sequenced in a study of early T cells in non-severe SARS-CoV-2 infection. TCRdb reprocessed the 5' RACE reads via MiXCR and lists one record per CDR3 protein. The sample shows 85,000 to 95,000 distinct CDR3 sequences, under 15% of them seen only once. The sequenced sample was whole blood. The receptors derive from an adult who was a healthcare worker with PCR-confirmed SARS-CoV-2 infection or an uninfected control (not recorded which). CDR3s include the opening cysteine and the closing phenylalanine or tryptophan. D genes are given only for firm matches. For some rows the clone size is stated as once, few or many, or as a class when expanded; others skip it.

CDR3 DNA: TGTGCCAGCAGCTTAGAGCGGACTAGCGGAATAGATACGCAGTATTTT; CDR3 protein: CASSLERTSGIDTQYF; CDR3 length: 16; J gene: TRBJ2-3; V gene: TRBV7-2; D gene: TRBD2; clone size: .
CDR3 DNA: TGTGCCAGCAGTTACTCGGGTAGCGGGGGTAAAAATGAGCAGTTCTTC; CDR3 protein: CASSYSGSGGKNEQFF; CDR3 length: 16; J gene: TRBJ2-1; V gene: TRBV6-5; D gene: TRBD2; clone size: .
CDR3 DNA: TGTGCCAGCAGCTTGACTTTAGTGGCGGGGGTCCGGACCCAGTACTTC; CDR3 protein: CASSLTLVAGVRTQYF; CDR3 length: 16; J gene: TRBJ2-5; V gene: TRBV5-5; D gene: TRBD2; clone size: many
CDR3 DNA: TGTGCCAGCAGCCAAGATCTTAGACAGTATAATTCACCCCTCCACTTT; CDR3 protein: CASSQDLRQYNSPLHF; CDR3 length: 16; J gene: TRBJ1-6; V gene: TRBV14; D gene: .; clone size: .
CDR3 DNA: TGTGCCTGGAGTGCCCCGACTAGCGGGGGGGCAGGGACCCAGTACTTC; CDR3 protein: CAWSAPTSGGAGTQYF; CDR3 length: 16; J gene: TRBJ2-5; V gene: TRBV30; D gene: TRBD2; clone size: .
CDR3 DNA: TGTGCCAGCAGACTACAAAAGAGCAGGGCTGGGGCCAACGTCCTGACTTTC; CDR3 protein: CASRLQKSRAGANVLTF; CDR3 length: 17; J gene: TRBJ2-6; V gene: TRBV27; D gene: .; clone size: many
CDR3 DNA: TGCGCCAGCAGCTTGGAGGGGACCACCGGTGCAGATACGCAGTATTTT; CDR3 protein: CASSLEGTTGADTQYF; CDR3 length: 16; J gene: TRBJ2-3; V gene: TRBV5-1; D gene: .; clone size: .
CDR3 DNA: TGTGCCAGCACCCCCGGTGGGAAGCGGGGGGCATCCGAGACCCAGTACTTC; CDR3 protein: CASTPGGKRGASETQYF; CDR3 length: 17; J gene: TRBJ2-5; V gene: TRBV12-3/TRBV12-4; D gene: TRBD2; clone size: .
CDR3 DNA: TGTGCCAGCTCGCGAGACAGGGGAAGTGTCGATGAGCAGTTCTTC; CDR3 protein: CASSRDRGSVDEQFF; CDR3 length: 15; J gene: TRBJ2-1; V gene: TRBV18; D gene: TRBD1; clone size: many
CDR3 DNA: TGTGCCAGCAGCTCGGACTTCCAACCCTATGAAGCTTTCTTT; CDR3 protein: CASSSDFQPYEAFF; CDR3 length: 14; J gene: TRBJ1-1; V gene: TRBV7-2; D gene: .; clone size: .
CDR3 DNA: TGTGCCACCCTACGCGGGGGGGACTATGGCTACACCTTC; CDR3 protein: CATLRGGDYGYTF; CDR3 length: 13; J gene: TRBJ1-2; V gene: TRBV6-1; D gene: .; clone size: .
CDR3 DNA: TGTGCCAGCAGCCTCGTGAGGAGCACAGATACGCAGTATTTT; CDR3 protein: CASSLVRSTDTQYF; CDR3 length: 14; J gene: TRBJ2-3; V gene: TRBV5-5; D gene: .; clone size: few
CDR3 DNA: TGTGCCAGCTCACCAGTAGCGGGTTCCGTCAATGAGCAGTTCTTC; CDR3 protein: CASSPVAGSVNEQFF; CDR3 length: 15; J gene: TRBJ2-1; V gene: TRBV18; D gene: TRBD2; clone size: few
CDR3 DNA: TGTGCCAGCTCACCCGGGACAGGGCAGGGTCAGCCCCAGCATTTT; CDR3 protein: CASSPGTGQGQPQHF; CDR3 length: 15; J gene: TRBJ1-5; V gene: TRBV18; D gene: TRBD1; clone size: few
CDR3 DNA: TGCAGCGTTGAAGGGGTTGGTAGCGGCCCGACCCAGTACTTC; CDR3 protein: CSVEGVGSGPTQYF; CDR3 length: 14; J gene: TRBJ2-5; V gene: TRBV29-1; D gene: .; clone size: .
CDR3 DNA: TGTGCCAGCAGTGACTCCGAGAACGTCCACGGGAACACTGAAGCTTTCTTT; CDR3 protein: CASSDSENVHGNTEAFF; CDR3 length: 17; J gene: TRBJ1-1; V gene: TRBV6-4; D gene: .; clone size: few
CDR3 DNA: TGCAGTGCTAGAGCTGTAGGTGATACGCAGTATTTT; CDR3 protein: CSARAVGDTQYF; CDR3 length: 12; J gene: TRBJ2-3; V gene: TRBV20-1; D gene: .; clone size: .
CDR3 DNA: TGTGCCAGCAGCTTAGCACAGAACACTGAAGCTTTCTTT; CDR3 protein: CASSLAQNTEAFF; CDR3 length: 13; J gene: TRBJ1-1; V gene: TRBV7-9; D gene: .; clone size: many
CDR3 DNA: TGCGCCAGCAGAGGGGACAGGGATTCACCCCTCCACTTT; CDR3 protein: CASRGDRDSPLHF; CDR3 length: 13; J gene: TRBJ1-6; V gene: TRBV5-1; D gene: TRBD1; clone size: few
CDR3 DNA: TGCGCCAGCAGCCAAGACACGGACCCTATAGAGACCCAGTACTTC; CDR3 protein: CASSQDTDPIETQYF; CDR3 length: 15; J gene: TRBJ2-5; V gene: TRBV4-1; D gene: .; clone size: many
CDR3 DNA: TGCAGTGCTAGCGGGGGACAACCGAATGAGCAGTTCTTC; CDR3 protein: CSASGGQPNEQFF; CDR3 length: 13; J gene: TRBJ2-1; V gene: TRBV20-1; D gene: .; clone size: few
CDR3 DNA: TGTGCCAGCAGCTTACTAGTTAGCACAGATACGCAGTATTTT; CDR3 protein: CASSLLVSTDTQYF; CDR3 length: 14; J gene: TRBJ2-3; V gene: TRBV11-2; D gene: .; clone size: .
CDR3 DNA: TGTGCCAGTAGCGCCAGGGGACAGGGGAGTCAGCCCCAGCATTTT; CDR3 protein: CASSARGQGSQPQHF; CDR3 length: 15; J gene: TRBJ1-5; V gene: TRBV19; D gene: TRBD1; clone size: many
CDR3 DNA: TGTGCCAGCACCTACTGGGGTAGCAATCAGCCCCAGCATTTT; CDR3 protein: CASTYWGSNQPQHF; CDR3 length: 14; J gene: TRBJ1-5; V gene: TRBV12-3/TRBV12-4; D gene: .; clone size: .
CDR3 DNA: TGTGCCACCAGTGATCCCCGGGACACCTCCACAGATACGCAGTATTTT; CDR3 protein: CATSDPRDTSTDTQYF; CDR3 length: 16; J gene: TRBJ2-3; V gene: TRBV24-1; D gene: .; clone size: .
CDR3 DNA: TGTGCCAGCAGTCTGGACAGGGGAGGAAACAATGAGCAGTTCTTC; CDR3 protein: CASSLDRGGNNEQFF; CDR3 length: 15; J gene: TRBJ2-1; V gene: TRBV6-6; D gene: TRBD1; clone size: .
CDR3 DNA: TGTGCCAGCAGCCCGCGCGGGGGCCTTTACAATGAGCAGTTCTTC; CDR3 protein: CASSPRGGLYNEQFF; CDR3 length: 15; J gene: TRBJ2-1; V gene: TRBV7-2; D gene: .; clone size: .
CDR3 DNA: TGCGCCAGCAGGGTAGCAGAGGTCTCTGGAAACACCATATATTTT; CDR3 protein: CASRVAEVSGNTIYF; CDR3 length: 15; J gene: TRBJ1-3; V gene: TRBV10-2; D gene: .; clone size: many
CDR3 DNA: TGTGCCAGCAGCCCGCCCCAGGAGACCCAGTACTTC; CDR3 protein: CASSPPQETQYF; CDR3 length: 12; J gene: TRBJ2-5; V gene: TRBV5-4; D gene: .; clone size: many
CDR3 DNA: TGCAGTGTTAGGGGAACTAGCTCGATTAATGAGCAGTTCTTC; CDR3 protein: CSVRGTSSINEQFF; CDR3 length: 14; J gene: TRBJ2-1; V gene: TRBV20-1; D gene: .; clone size: .
CDR3 DNA: TGTGCCAGCAGCAGAGCCGCACTCATGCAGGGAGAGACCCAGTACTTC; CDR3 protein: CASSRAALMQGETQYF; CDR3 length: 16; J gene: TRBJ2-5; V gene: TRBV7-8; D gene: .; clone size: few
CDR3 DNA: TGTGCCAGCAGCTTGGGCACAGGGGGCGGAAAGAGCAATCAGCCCCAGCATTTT; CDR3 protein: CASSLGTGGGKSNQPQHF; CDR3 length: 18; J gene: TRBJ1-5; V gene: TRBV5-8; D gene: TRBD1; clone size: .
CDR3 DNA: TGTGCCAGCAGCTTGTGGCGGGGATCAACGACTAATGAAAAACTGTTTTTT; CDR3 protein: CASSLWRGSTTNEKLFF; CDR3 length: 17; J gene: TRBJ1-4; V gene: TRBV5-5; D gene: .; clone size: few
CDR3 DNA: TGTGCCAGCAGCTTATCGGGGACTAGCGGGGGTTTCACAGATACGCAGTATTTT; CDR3 protein: CASSLSGTSGGFTDTQYF; CDR3 length: 18; J gene: TRBJ2-3; V gene: TRBV7-3; D gene: TRBD2; clone size: many
CDR3 DNA: TGTGCCAGCAGACCGACAGGGGGCCCAGAGACCCAGTACTTC; CDR3 protein: CASRPTGGPETQYF; CDR3 length: 14; J gene: TRBJ2-5; V gene: TRBV12-3/TRBV12-4; D gene: TRBD1; clone size: .